This entry lists 13 T cell receptor beta chains sequenced from one sample in a study of CD8 T cells in Susac syndrome. The RNA, about 0.5 to 1 ug, was put through reverse transcription using random hexamers. TCRdb redid the calling of the immunoSEQ multiplex PCR reads with MiXCR, one entry per CDR3 protein. This sample has around 170,000 distinct CDR3 sequences, with 85% to 95% found just once. The specimen was CD8+ T cells from PBMCs. The receptors shown here come from a human donor with Susac syndrome.

This clonotype was counted a single time. This chain joins TRBV28 and TRBJ1-1; D remains ambiguous. V was cut by 7 bases and J by 0 bases, with 15 bases left in between. The germline V gene has CDR1 MDHEN and CDR2 SYDVKM. The CDR3 is 15 amino acids. CDR3 bases: TGTGCCAGCACCCCACCAAGCTTATTGAACACTGAAGCTTTCTTT. It specifies CASTPPSLLNTEAFF. Variable domain in full (rest from reference TRBV28 and TRBJ1-1): DVKVTQSSRYLVKRTGEKVFLECVQDMDHENMFWYRQDPGLGLRLIYFSYDVKMKEKGDIPEGYSVSREKKERFSLILESASTNQTSMYLCASTPPSLLNTEAFFGQGTRLTVV.

This chain joins TRBV5-1 and TRBJ2-7; 9 nucleotides agree with TRBD2. Germline V gives CDR1 SGHRS, CDR2 YFSETQ. CDR3 length equals 15 residues. With 0 bases clipped from V and 6 bases from J, the junction kept 7 bases outside the gene matches. The CDR3 sequence is CASSLVASGVGEQYF. In nucleotides, the CDR3 is TGCGCCAGCAGCTTGGTGGCTAGCGGGGTCGGCGAGCAGTACTTC.

This clonotype was counted once. The chain is built from TRBV13 and TRBJ1-1, with a weak D call TRBD1 (6 bases). Germline CDR1 is PRHDT and CDR2 is FYEKMQ (reference sequence). The CDR3 covers 15 residues. The V end was cut by 5 bases, the J end by 4 bases, with 17 bases between. The CDR3 nucleotides are TGTGCCAGCAGCCAATACAGGGTCGTTGGCACTGAAGCTTTCTTT. Amino acids: CASSQYRVVGTEAFF.

The V and J genes are TRBV30 and TRBJ1-1, with a tentative D call TRBD1 (6 bases). The CDR3 contains 15 residues. V lost 3 bases, J lost 0 bases, and 14 bases lay in between. Germline V gene sequence: CDR1 GTSNPN, CDR2 SVGIG (reference sequence). The CDR3 nucleotides are TGTGCCTGGAGCCTTTGGGGGGCCTTGAACACTGAAGCTTTCTTT. It specifies CAWSLWGALNTEAFF.

The chain recombines TRBV6-1 with TRBJ2-7; D is unclear. The CDR3 is 13 residues long. Trimming took 8 bases from V and 2 from J, leaving 13 bases between them. Per the germline V gene, CDR1 is MNHNS and CDR2 is SASEGT. In DNA, the CDR3 is TGTGCCAGCCACACCTGGGCGGCCTACGAGCAGTACTTC. Translated: CASHTWAAYEQYF.

The chain carries TRBV10-3 and TRBJ2-7; TRBD1 agrees at 9 bases. The CDR3 covers 15 residues. V shed 4 bases, J shed 6 bases, and the junction held 10 bases outside the gene matches. Germline CDR1 reads ENHRY; CDR2 reads SYGVKD. The CDR3 spells CAISGRLGQGGEQYF. In nucleotides, the CDR3 is TGTGCCATCAGTGGAAGGCTGGGACAGGGAGGCGAGCAGTACTTC.

This chain joins TRBV20-1 and TRBJ2-1, with D possibly being TRBD2 (6 bases). Germline values: CDR1 DFQATT, CDR2 SNEGSKA (reference sequence). The CDR3 length is 14 residues. Trimming stripped 5 bases from V and 10 bases from J, with 21 bases between. The CDR3 DNA sequence: TGCAGTGCTGGAAACCTCGGACTACCCACGGAGCAGTTCTTC. It translates to CSAGNLGLPTEQFF.

The gene calls are TRBV7-3 and TRBJ2-7; 10 bases align to TRBD2. This CDR3 comprises 15 residues. Germline assignment: CDR1 SGHTA and CDR2 FQGTGA. V lost 5 bases and J lost 2; bases outside the gene matches: 6. CDR3 protein: CASSPPGTSAYEQYF. CDR3 DNA sequence: TGTGCCAGCAGCCCACCCGGGACTAGCGCCTACGAGCAGTACTTC.

This chain connects TRBV13 to TRBJ2-7, with 9 bases aligning to TRBD1. Trimming cost V 1 base and J 3 bases; bases outside gene matches: 16. The CDR3 runs to 19 residues. Germline V lookup: CDR1 PRHDT, CDR2 FYEKMQ (reference sequence). The CDR3 nucleotides are TGTGCCAGCAGCTTAGATCGTGGGACAGGGACCCCTTGGAGCTACGAGCAGTACTTC. Protein: CASSLDRGTGTPWSYEQYF.

This chain connects TRBV28 to TRBJ2-7; 13 bases match TRBD2. Germline assignment: CDR1 MDHEN and CDR2 SYDVKM. The CDR3 is 15 amino acids. After removal of 6 bases from V and 7 bases from J, the junction contained 9 bases not matched to a gene. CDR3 sequence reads: CASSLNGLAGDEQYF. The CDR3 DNA reads TGTGCCAGCAGCCTGAATGGACTAGCGGGAGATGAGCAGTACTTC.

This clonotype was seen just once. The chain has TRBV30 and TRBJ1-2; unclear D gene. V gave up 0 bases and J gave up 4 bases, with 6 bases separating them. CDR3 length: 12 residues. The germline V gene has CDR1 GTSNPN and CDR2 SVGIG (reference sequence). The CDR3 DNA is TGTGCCTGGAGTGTCAGGTCCTATGGCTACACCTTC. As protein: CAWSVRSYGYTF.

The rearrangement links TRBV13 to TRBJ2-7, with D tentatively TRBD1 (6 bases). Trimming removed 5 bases at V and 8 bases at J, with 16 bases between. Germline V gene lookup returns CDR1 PRHDT and CDR2 FYEKMQ (reference sequence). This CDR3 spans 13 amino acids. CDR3: CASSPVGTPKQYF. CDR3 coding DNA: TGTGCCAGCAGCCCCGTTGGGACACCAAAGCAGTACTTC.

The chain has TRBV9 and TRBJ2-3; the D gene could be TRBD1 or TRBD2 (5 bases each). CDR3 length equals 15 residues. Germline V gene sequence: CDR1 SGDLS, CDR2 YYNGEE. Trimming stripped 1 base from V and 3 bases from J, with 12 bases between. As DNA, the CDR3 is TGTGCCAGCAGCGTAAGTCGGGGCTGGACAGATACGCAGTATTTT. Residues: CASSVSRGWTDTQYF.